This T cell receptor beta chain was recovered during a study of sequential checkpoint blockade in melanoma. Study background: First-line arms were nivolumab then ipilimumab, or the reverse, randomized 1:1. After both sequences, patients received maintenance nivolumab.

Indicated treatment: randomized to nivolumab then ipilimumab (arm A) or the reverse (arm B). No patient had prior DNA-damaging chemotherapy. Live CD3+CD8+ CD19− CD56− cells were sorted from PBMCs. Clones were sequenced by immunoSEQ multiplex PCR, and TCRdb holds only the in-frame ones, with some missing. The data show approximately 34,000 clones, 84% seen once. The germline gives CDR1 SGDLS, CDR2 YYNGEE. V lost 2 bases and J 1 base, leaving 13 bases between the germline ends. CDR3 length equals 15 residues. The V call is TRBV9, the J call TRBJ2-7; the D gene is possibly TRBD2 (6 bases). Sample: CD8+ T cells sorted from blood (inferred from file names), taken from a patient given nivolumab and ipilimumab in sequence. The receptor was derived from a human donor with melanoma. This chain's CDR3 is CASSVGLAPSYEQYF. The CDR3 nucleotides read TGTGCCAGCAGCGTGGGCCTAGCGCCGTCCTACGAGCAGTACTTC.